This paragraph covers one T cell receptor (beta chain) sequence. Its antigen is as yet unknown. This sample was taken from a study of T-cell reconstitution after alpha-beta-depleted transplantation in children. General observations from the study: T cells produced anew were the main source of T-cell counts and diversity one year after transplant. Surviving recipient cells, namely T cells and thymic progenitors, were the source of high day-60 TCRbeta diversity in some patients.

The authors prepared the TCRbeta library with unique molecular identifiers. TCRdb re-called the PCR reads through MiXCR, storing one row per CDR3 protein. The table shows 700,000 to 950,000 distinct CDR3 sequences, with roughly 15% occurring only once. This specimen was PBMCs, mostly from graft donor cells, taken 360 days after TCRalphabeta/CD19-depleted stem cell transplant. This receptor was identified in a male patient between 5 and 17 years old who had a stem cell transplant for acute lymphoblastic leukemia, so the T cells may come from the graft donor.

CDR3 nucleotides: TGCGCCAGCAGCTTGTCATTAGCGGGAGAGGGCTACAATGAGCAGTTCTTC. It specifies CASSLSLAGEGYNEQFF. The chain employs TRBV5-1 and TRBJ2-1; TRBD2 matches 9 bases. The V segment lost 1 base and the J segment 3 bases; nucleotides outside the gene matches: 8. This CDR3 is built from 17 residues. Germline V CDR1 and CDR2: SGHRS, YFSETQ.